The 27 T cell receptor beta chains given below trace back to one sample, sequenced in a study of stem cell transplantation in POMP-related autoinflammatory disease. Sequencing was performed with immunoSEQ multiplex PCR; in TCRdb, only in-frame clones are kept and a portion is missing. Of more than 4,000 clones in the sample, roughly 90% are singletons; the top ten hold under 2.5%. The material sequenced was CD8+ T cells from PBMCs, taken after stem cell transplantation. All receptors derive from a human patient with POMP-related autoinflammation and immune dysregulation (PRAID). Some T cells may trace back to the graft donor.

The chain joins TRBV19 to TRBJ2-4; 7 bases are shared with TRBD1. Germline V gene data show CDR1 as LNHDA and CDR2 as SQIVND (reference sequence). This CDR3 comprises 13 residues. V was pared by 5 bases and J by 8 bases, with 6 bases of the junction left unmatched. CDR3: CASSEQGLDIQYF. In DNA form, the CDR3 reads TGTGCCAGTAGTGAACAGGGGTTGGACATTCAGTACTTC.

This chain uses TRBV29-1 with TRBJ2-1; 8 bases match TRBD2. Germline loops: CDR1 SQVTM, CDR2 ANQGSEA. V was pared by 8 bases and J by 8 bases, with 8 bases of the junction left unmatched. This CDR3 comprises 12 residues. This CDR3 is CSISAGDYEQFF. CDR3 bases: TGCAGCATCTCAGCGGGAGACTATGAGCAGTTCTTC.

CDR3 sequence reads: CASSVGDLGSYNEQFF. In nucleotides, the CDR3 is TGTGCCAGCAGCGTAGGGGACCTCGGCTCCTACAATGAGCAGTTCTTC. The genes are TRBV9 and TRBJ2-1, with D perhaps being TRBD1 or TRBD2 (5 bases each). Trimming removed 0 bases at V and 0 bases at J, with 10 bases between. Germline V gene lookup returns CDR1 SGDLS and CDR2 YYNGEE. The CDR3 has 16 amino acids. The full variable domain, rest sourced from reference TRBV9 and TRBJ2-1, is DSGVTQTPKHLITATGQRVTLRCSPRSGDLSVYWYQQSLDQGLQFLIQYYNGEERAKGNILERFSAQQFPDLHSELNLSSLELGDSALYFCASSVGDLGSYNEQFFGPGTRLTVL.

The chain combines TRBV19 with TRBJ1-4, with D hard to call. The CDR3 is 16 residues long. Germline CDR1 and CDR2: LNHDA and SQIVND (reference sequence). V was trimmed by 5 bases and J by 7 bases, leaving 20 bases between them. CDR3 sequence reads: CASSFAPGRLGEKLFF. As DNA, the CDR3 is TGTGCCAGTAGTTTCGCTCCGGGGAGATTAGGTGAAAAACTGTTTTTT.

This chain uses TRBV30 with TRBJ2-7; 7 nucleotides align to TRBD2. The CDR3 runs 14 residues. Trimming removed 3 bases from V and 0 bases from J; junction bases left unmatched: 5. Germline CDR1 GTSNPN, CDR2 SVGIG (reference sequence). CDR3 nucleotides: TGTGCCTGGAGCACCGGGACTATCTCCTACGAGCAGTACTTC. Protein: CAWSTGTISYEQYF. The full variable domain, rest sourced from reference TRBV30 and TRBJ2-7, is SQTIHQWPATLVQPVGSPLSLECTVEGTSNPNLYWYRQAAGRGLQLLFYSVGIGQISSEVPQNLSASRPQDRQFILSSKKLLLSDSGFYLCAWSTGTISYEQYFGPGTRLTVT.

The chain has TRBV15 and TRBJ2-1, with D perhaps matching TRBD1 (5 bases). The CDR3 is 18 amino acids. Germline loops: CDR1 LNHNV, CDR2 YYDKDF (reference sequence). Trimming cost V 0 bases and J 0 bases, with 15 bases left between them. CDR3 loop: CATSRDGAAPSSYNEQFF. The CDR3, as DNA: TGTGCCACCAGCAGAGATGGGGCAGCCCCCAGCTCCTACAATGAGCAGTTCTTC.

J is TRBJ2-7 and V is TRBV13; 10 bases agree with TRBD1. The CDR3 runs 15 residues. V shed 5 bases, J shed 5 bases, and the junction held 9 bases outside the gene matches. Germline values: CDR1 PRHDT, CDR2 FYEKMQ (reference sequence). CDR3: CASSTAGQGYDEQYF. CDR3 nucleotide sequence: TGTGCCAGCAGCACCGCGGGACAGGGGTACGACGAGCAGTACTTC.

The gene calls are TRBV24-1 and TRBJ2-1; TRBD1 or TRBD2 may be the D gene (7 bases each). Trimming cost V 7 bases and J 2 bases, with 14 bases left between them. This CDR3 has 15 amino acids. Per germline, CDR1 KGHDR and CDR2 SFDVKD. The CDR3 DNA reads as TGTGCCACCAGATCACAGGGGACTACCTACAATGAGCAGTTCTTC. It encodes CATRSQGTTYNEQFF.

This chain uses TRBV7-8 with TRBJ1-2; D not resolved. The CDR3 consists of 12 residues. Trimming stripped 5 bases from V and 11 bases from J, with 15 bases between. CDR1 and CDR2 (germline): SGHVS, FQNEAQ. CDR3 in DNA: TGTGCCAGCAGCCCGGGGTTTTCTTGGTACACCTTC. This codes for CASSPGFSWYTF.

V and J are TRBV7-3 and TRBJ1-2; TRBD1 matches 11 bases. Germline-derived CDR1 and CDR2 are SGHTA and FQGTGA. With V trimmed by 5 bases and J by 6 bases, 8 bases remained unmatched. The CDR3 covers 15 residues. The CDR3 region is CASSPGTGGGHGYTF. As DNA, the CDR3 is TGTGCCAGCAGCCCTGGGACAGGGGGAGGCCATGGCTACACCTTC.

The chain couples TRBV11-2 to TRBJ2-5; 8 nucleotides agree with TRBD2. CDR1 and CDR2 (germline): SGHAT, FQNNGV. The CDR3 contains 18 residues. V lost 2 bases to trimming and J lost 1 base; unmatched junction nucleotides: 12. The CDR3 DNA follows: TGTGCCAGCAGCTTAACTAGCGGACCCGTCACGAGCCAAGAGACCCAGTACTTC. Encoded protein: CASSLTSGPVTSQETQYF.

The chain joins TRBV6-5 to TRBJ1-3, with TRBD1 identical over 10 bases. CDR3 length: 13 residues. Germline V gene sequence: CDR1 MNHEY, CDR2 SVGAGI. The V gene end was trimmed by 8 bases and the J gene end by 8 bases; junction bases not matched to a gene: 6. Here the CDR3 reads CASGQGGLDTIYF. Here the CDR3 DNA reads TGTGCCAGCGGACAGGGGGGCTTGGACACCATATATTTT.

The chain carries TRBV6-1 and TRBJ2-1; D is unclear. Germline loops: CDR1 MNHNS, CDR2 SASEGT. The CDR3 has 12 residues. The V end lost 3 bases, the J end lost 12 bases, and 12 bases lay between the germline ends. The CDR3 loop is CASSETPLMQFF. The CDR3 coding sequence is TGTGCCAGCAGTGAGACCCCTTTGATGCAGTTCTTC.

The chain couples TRBV7-9 to TRBJ2-5; 7 nucleotides agree with TRBD2. CDR3 length: 17 amino acids. The V gene end was trimmed by 4 bases and the J gene end by 1 base; junction bases not matched to a gene: 12. Germline CDR1 reads SEHNR; CDR2 reads FQNEAQ (reference sequence). DNA of the CDR3: TGTGCCAGCAGCTCCGGACTAGATTACCCTTTCCAAGAGACCCAGTACTTC. It specifies CASSSGLDYPFQETQYF.

The chain combines TRBV11-2 with TRBJ1-4; D call uncertain. V lost 3 bases and J 0 bases, leaving 11 bases between the germline ends. From germline, CDR1 is SGHAT and CDR2 FQNNGV. The CDR3 is 16 amino acids. CDR3 residues: CASSLAVQATNEKLFF. The CDR3 DNA is TGTGCCAGCAGCTTGGCCGTTCAGGCAACTAATGAAAAACTGTTTTTT.

The chain employs TRBV24-1 and TRBJ2-1, with D hard to call. CDR1 and CDR2 from the germline V gene are KGHDR and SFDVKD. The V end lost 4 bases, the J end lost 10 bases, and 10 bases lay between the germline ends. The CDR3 runs to 12 residues. CDR3 protein: CATSDGSQEQFF. For the CDR3, the DNA is TGTGCCACCAGTGACGGTTCACAGGAGCAGTTCTTC.

This chain joins TRBV30 and TRBJ2-1, with TRBD2 matching 7 bases. The CDR3 loop spans 13 amino acids. Trimming at V came to 1 base and at J to 7 bases, leaving 4 bases not matched to a gene. Germline V CDR1 and CDR2: GTSNPN, SVGIG (reference sequence). CDR3 in amino acids: CAWSGWEGNEQFF. The CDR3 DNA follows: TGTGCCTGGAGTGGGTGGGAGGGTAATGAGCAGTTCTTC.

This chain links TRBV11-3 with TRBJ2-1; D is unclear. CDR3 length equals 16 residues. The germline gives CDR1 SGHNT, CDR2 YENEEA. V lost 0 bases and J 3 bases, leaving 12 bases between the germline ends. The CDR3 protein is CASSLDSGSVYNEQFF. The CDR3 DNA follows: TGTGCCAGCAGCTTAGATTCAGGATCAGTCTACAATGAGCAGTTCTTC.

This sequence joins TRBV3-1 (or the pseudogene TRBV3-2) and TRBJ2-3; D not resolved. The V gene's germline CDR1 is LGHDT and CDR2 YNNKEL (reference sequence). The CDR3 has 15 residues. The V and J ends lost 3 bases and 4 bases respectively, with 14 bases between them. CDR3 DNA sequence: TGTGCCAGCAGCCAGACACCCTGGCCCCCAGATACGCAGTATTTT. It specifies CASSQTPWPPDTQYF.

This chain uses TRBV9 with TRBJ1-2; D may be TRBD1 (5 bases). Between the trimmed V and J ends, which lost 1 base and 4 bases, there was a span of 11 bases. CDR1 SGDLS and CDR2 YYNGEE come from the germline V gene. The CDR3 contains 14 residues. The chain's CDR3 is CASSVRQTSYGYTF. The CDR3 DNA sequence: TGTGCCAGCAGCGTAAGACAGACCTCCTATGGCTACACCTTC.

There are a few counts of this clone. The chain links TRBV28 to TRBJ2-7, with D possibly being TRBD2 (5 bases). Germline V CDR1 and CDR2: MDHEN, SYDVKM. There are 14 residues in the CDR3. Deletions cut 7 bases from V and 3 bases from J, with 16 bases between. The CDR3, as DNA: TGTGCCAGCAACCCCCGGGGTGAAATCTACGAGCAGTACTTC. Translation: CASNPRGEIYEQYF. Looking up the rest from reference TRBV28 and TRBJ2-7 gives the full variable domain: DVKVTQSSRYLVKRTGEKVFLECVQDMDHENMFWYRQDPGLGLRLIYFSYDVKMKEKGDIPEGYSVSREKKERFSLILESASTNQTSMYLCASNPRGEIYEQYFGPGTRLTVT.

The chain recombines TRBV11-2 with TRBJ2-7; TRBD2 agrees at 13 bases. Losses at the gene ends were 1 base for V and 3 bases for J; bases not matched to a gene: 0. Germline V gene data show CDR1 as SGHAT and CDR2 as FQNNGV. This CDR3 contains 15 residues. The CDR3 DNA reads TGTGCCAGCAGCTTAGGGACTAGCGGGAGCTACGAGCAGTACTTC. This codes for CASSLGTSGSYEQYF.

Regarding this clone: Other DNA sequences in this sample translate to the same CDR3. The V call is TRBV5-6, the J call TRBJ2-5; possible D gene TRBD1, 5 bases. The CDR3 length is 12 residues. Trimming pared 0 bases from V and 6 bases from J, leaving 6 bases between. The germline CDR1 and CDR2 sequences are SGHDT and YYEEEE. The CDR3 DNA sequence: TGTGCCAGCAGCTTGGGGGGCCAGACCCAGTACTTC. It codes for CASSLGGQTQYF.

The chain couples TRBV9 to TRBJ1-5; D is perhaps TRBD1 (6 bases). CDR3 length: 14 amino acids. V dropped 4 bases and J dropped 2 bases, with 10 bases sitting between them. CDR1 is SGDLS and CDR2 is YYNGEE in the germline V gene. Written as DNA, the CDR3 is TGTGCCAGCAGCCTAGGGGGGGGCAATCAGCCCCAGCATTTT. Translation gives CASSLGGGNQPQHF.

J is TRBJ1-5 and V is TRBV27; a weak D match, TRBD1 (6 bases). In germline, CDR1 is MNHEY, CDR2 SMNVEV (reference sequence). The germline V and J ends were trimmed by 3 bases and 4 bases, with 10 bases remaining between them. The CDR3 sequence is 14 residues long. The CDR3 loop is CASSFQGGNQPQHF. CDR3 DNA sequence: TGTGCCAGCAGTTTCCAAGGGGGTAATCAGCCCCAGCATTTT.

This clone was seen just once. The J gene is TRBJ1-1, the V gene TRBV27; unclear D gene. This CDR3 is built from 14 residues. Trimming shortened V by 4 bases and J by 0 bases, and 9 bases separated the two germline ends. Germline V CDR1 and CDR2: MNHEY, SMNVEV (reference sequence). CDR3 DNA: TGTGCCAGCAGTTCGTCAGAGATGAACACTGAAGCTTTCTTT. Protein sequence: CASSSSEMNTEAFF.

V usage is TRBV6-5 and J usage is TRBJ2-7, with TRBD2 matching over 7 bases. This CDR3 has 12 amino acids. V lost 6 bases and J lost 11; bases outside the gene matches: 10. Germline lookup yields CDR1 MNHEY and CDR2 SVGAGI. The CDR3 spells CASSDRGREEYF. CDR3 nucleotides: TGTGCCAGCAGCGACCGTGGGAGGGAAGAGTACTTC.